Following are 16 T cell receptor beta chains from one sample sequenced in a study of CD8+CD57+ T cells in acquired aplastic anemia. TCR beta VDJ and CDR3 were profiled, and genomic DNA was the template. TCRdb re-called the reads through MiXCR, storing one row per CDR3 protein. The sample consists of 200,000 to 250,000 distinct CDR3 sequences, 30% to 40% of them appearing once. What was sequenced was sorted CD4+, CD8+, or CD8+CD57+ T cells (not recorded which) from PBMCs. Every receptor here comes from a human donor in good health, serving as a control.

The table lists this clonotype with many counts. The genes are TRBV2 and TRBJ2-1; D is perhaps TRBD1 (7 bases). CDR1 is SNHLY and CDR2 is FYNNEI in the germline V gene. The germline V and J ends were trimmed by 6 bases and 8 bases, with 14 bases remaining between them. The length of the CDR3 is 13 residues. The CDR3 DNA follows: TGTGCCAGCAGCCTGGGCAGGGGGGATGAGCAGTTCTTC. Translating it yields CASSLGRGDEQFF.

The chain links TRBV7-9 to TRBJ2-3; a possible D gene is TRBD1 (5 bases). The CDR3 covers 14 residues. Trimming left V 9 bases short and J 0 bases short, with 13 bases between. CDR1 and CDR2 (germline): SEHNR, FQNEAQ (reference sequence). CDR3 sequence reads: CASTQGSSTDTQYF. The DNA of the CDR3 is TGTGCCAGTACTCAGGGATCTAGCACAGATACGCAGTATTTT.

The CDR3 loop reads CASSRLGDTQYF. DNA for the CDR3: TGTGCCAGCAGCCGACTTGGAGATACGCAGTATTTT. This chain connects TRBV2 to TRBJ2-3; D gene uncertain. The CDR3 totals 12 residues. The V gene's germline CDR1 is SNHLY and CDR2 FYNNEI. V was trimmed by 6 bases and J by 5 bases, leaving 9 bases between them.

The gene calls are TRBV2 and TRBJ1-2, with TRBD1 matching 8 bases. The CDR3 consists of 14 residues. The germline V gene has CDR1 SNHLY and CDR2 FYNNEI. The ends lost 5 bases at V and 5 bases at J; junction bases unmatched: 7. CDR3: CASSREGTGYGYTF. The CDR3 DNA is TGTGCCAGCAGTCGAGAAGGGACAGGATATGGCTACACCTTC.

The chain combines TRBV25-1 with TRBJ1-2, with D tentatively TRBD1 (5 bases). Trimming removed 6 bases from V and 7 bases from J, with 18 bases in between. Germline V lookup: CDR1 MGHDK, CDR2 SYGVNS. CDR3 length: 14 amino acids. The CDR3 DNA is TGTGCCAGCAGCCGGACGGAGGGGCCCAGTGGCTACACCTTC. Protein product: CASSRTEGPSGYTF.

In its sample, this clonotype was seen many times. CDR3 in DNA: TGTGCCACCAGTGATGGGGGAAGAGAGACCCAGTACTTC. It codes for CATSDGGRETQYF. The rearrangement joins TRBV24-1 to TRBJ2-5; D tentatively reads TRBD1 or TRBD2 (5 bases each). The CDR3 extends over 13 amino acids. Trimming cost V 3 bases and J 4 bases, with 8 bases left between them. Germline values: CDR1 KGHDR, CDR2 SFDVKD.

This chain links TRBV30 with TRBJ2-1; D is ambiguous. V lost 2 bases, J lost 10 bases, and 12 bases lay in between. Germline V gene sequence: CDR1 GTSNPN, CDR2 SVGIG (reference sequence). This CDR3 spans 12 amino acids. The CDR3 region has the DNA TGTGCCTGGAGTATATTAGCCAGGGAGCAGTTCTTC. Translation: CAWSILAREQFF.

This clonotype has at least ten counts. The chain couples TRBV24-1 to TRBJ1-4; D gene ambiguous. The CDR3 extends over 12 amino acids. The germline V gene encodes CDR1 KGHDR and CDR2 SFDVKD. V lost 3 bases, J lost 12 bases, and 10 bases lay in between. The CDR3: CATSDDRGELFF. The CDR3 region has the DNA TGTGCCACCAGTGATGACCGTGGGGAACTGTTTTTT.

This clonotype was recorded many times. This chain uses TRBV5-4 with TRBJ1-1, with 7 bases that match TRBD1. With V trimmed by 4 bases and J by 0 bases, 6 bases remained unmatched. The CDR3 is 15 residues long. Germline V gene data show CDR1 as SGHNT and CDR2 as YYREEE (reference sequence). The CDR3 bases are TGTGCCAGCAGCCTACCAGACAGGGTGAACACTGAAGCTTTCTTT. This encodes CASSLPDRVNTEAFF.

The chain couples TRBV19 to TRBJ2-5; 7 bases are a match to TRBD1. CDR3 size: 14 residues. V dropped 7 bases and J dropped 2; count of bases not matched to a gene: 7. Germline V gene data show CDR1 as LNHDA and CDR2 as SQIVND (reference sequence). DNA for the CDR3: TGTGCCAGTAAGGGCAGGGGGTTTCAAGAGACCCAGTACTTC. Its translation: CASKGRGFQETQYF.

CDR3 protein: CASSSSGLSGMNTEAFF. Here the CDR3 DNA reads TGTGCCAGCAGCTCCTCCGGGTTGAGTGGCATGAACACTGAAGCTTTCTTT. This sequence joins TRBV13 and TRBJ1-1; D unresolved. The ends were cut back, 4 bases at V and 0 bases at J, with 18 bases in the middle. The length of the CDR3 is 17 residues. Germline V gives CDR1 PRHDT, CDR2 FYEKMQ (reference sequence).

This clonotype has more than one count but fewer than ten. In DNA, the CDR3 is TGTGCCTGGAGGCGACCGGGTAAAGAGACCCAGTACTTC. Its translation: CAWRRPGKETQYF. V usage is TRBV30 and J usage is TRBJ2-5; D ambiguous. V lost 3 bases and J 3 bases, leaving 11 bases between the germline ends. The CDR3 spans 13 residues. CDR1 and CDR2 (germline): GTSNPN, SVGIG (reference sequence).

J is TRBJ2-7 and V is TRBV2, with D perhaps assigned TRBD1 or TRBD2 (5 bases each). V was shortened by 7 bases and J by 8 bases, with 6 bases between the two germline ends. The germline CDR1 and CDR2 sequences are SNHLY and FYNNEI. The CDR3 sequence is 9 residues long. The CDR3 DNA sequence: TGTGCCAGCAAGGGACAGCAGTACTTC. It yields the protein CASKGQQYF.

Of note for this clonotype: One base away lies a much larger clone, so this may be a sequencing read error. This chain joins TRBV7-9 and TRBJ1-5, with 7 bases aligning to TRBD1. V shed 3 bases and J 4 bases; nucleotides not matched to a gene: 6. The CDR3 has 15 amino acids. Germline V CDR1 and CDR2: SEHNR, FQNEAQ (reference sequence). The CDR3 coding sequence is TGTGCCAGCAGCTTTAGCTGGACAGGTAATCAGCCCCAGCATTTT. Its translation: CASSFSWTGNQPQHF.

About this clonotype itself: It may be a read error: a sequence one base away is much more abundant. The chain combines TRBV7-3 with TRBJ1-2, with 10 bases fitting TRBD1. The CDR3 totals 13 residues. Germline V CDR1 and CDR2: SGHTA, FQGTGA. J gave up 8 bases and V 4 bases, and 4 bases lay outside the gene matches. CDR3 sequence reads: CASSSLTGGGYTF. In DNA, the CDR3 is TGTGCCAGCAGCTCGTTGACAGGGGGCGGCTACACCTTC.

Concerning this clonotype itself: The missing conserved phenylalanine or tryptophan at the end of this CDR3 makes a read error likely. V gene TRBV6-1 combines with J gene TRBJ2-7; possibly TRBD1 for D (6 bases). V was shortened by 5 bases and J by 3 bases, with 20 bases between the two germline ends. Germline loops: CDR1 MNHNS, CDR2 SASEGT. CDR3 length: 16 amino acids. The CDR3 loop is CASSPGQTRILYEQYS. The CDR3 nucleotides are TGTGCCAGCAGTCCTGGACAGACCCGGATCCTCTACGAGCAGTACTCC.